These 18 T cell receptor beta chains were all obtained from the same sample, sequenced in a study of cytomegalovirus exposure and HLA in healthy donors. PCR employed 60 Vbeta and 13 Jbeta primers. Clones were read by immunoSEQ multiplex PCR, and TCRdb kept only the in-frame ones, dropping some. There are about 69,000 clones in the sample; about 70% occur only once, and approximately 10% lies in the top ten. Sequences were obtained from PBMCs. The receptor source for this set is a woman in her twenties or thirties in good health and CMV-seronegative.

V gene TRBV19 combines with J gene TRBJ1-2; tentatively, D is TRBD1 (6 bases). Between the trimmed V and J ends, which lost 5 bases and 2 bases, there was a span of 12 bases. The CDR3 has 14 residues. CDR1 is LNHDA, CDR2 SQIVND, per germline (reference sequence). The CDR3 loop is CASSPGTLNYGYTF. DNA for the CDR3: TGTGCCAGTAGTCCAGGGACACTCAACTATGGCTACACCTTC.

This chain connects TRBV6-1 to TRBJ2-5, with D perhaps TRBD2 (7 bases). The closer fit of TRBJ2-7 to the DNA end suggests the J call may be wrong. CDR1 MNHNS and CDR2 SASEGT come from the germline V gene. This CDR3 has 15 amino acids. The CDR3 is CASRGGGGTSYEQYF. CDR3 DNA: TGTGCCAGCAGGGGGGGAGGGGGGACCTCCTACGAGCAGTACTTC.

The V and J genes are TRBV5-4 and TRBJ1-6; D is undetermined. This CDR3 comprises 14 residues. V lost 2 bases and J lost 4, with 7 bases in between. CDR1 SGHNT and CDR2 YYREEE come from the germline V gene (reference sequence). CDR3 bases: TGTGCCAGCAGCTTACAGATTTATAATTCACCCCTCCACTTT. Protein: CASSLQIYNSPLHF. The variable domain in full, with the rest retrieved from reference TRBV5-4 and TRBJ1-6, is ETGVTQSPTHLIKTRGQQVTLRCSSQSGHNTVSWYQQALGQGPQFIFQYYREEENGRGNFPPRFSGLQFPNYSSELNVNALELDDSALYLCASSLQIYNSPLHFGNGTRLTVT.

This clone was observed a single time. CDR3 sequence (DNA): TGTGCCAGCTCACCGACCTCAGGGGGAAAATATGGGGCCAACGTCCTGACTTTC. It translates to CASSPTSGGKYGANVLTF. This chain uses TRBV18 with TRBJ2-6; 7 bases are a match to TRBD1. The CDR3 is made up of 18 amino acids. Germline assignment: CDR1 KGHSH and CDR2 LQKENI. J was trimmed by 3 bases and V by 3 bases; bases with no gene match: 11.

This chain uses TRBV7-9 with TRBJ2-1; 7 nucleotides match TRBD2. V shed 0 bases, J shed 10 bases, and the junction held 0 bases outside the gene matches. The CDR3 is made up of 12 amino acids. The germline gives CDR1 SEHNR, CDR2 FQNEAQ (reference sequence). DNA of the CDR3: TGTGCCAGCAGCTTAGCGGGGGGGGAGCAGTTCTTC. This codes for CASSLAGGEQFF.

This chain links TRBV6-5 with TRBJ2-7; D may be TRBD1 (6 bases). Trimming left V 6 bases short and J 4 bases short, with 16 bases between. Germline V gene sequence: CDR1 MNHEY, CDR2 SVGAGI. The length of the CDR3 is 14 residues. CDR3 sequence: CASSYNRGLYEQYF. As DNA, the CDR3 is TGTGCCAGCAGCTACAATAGGGGGTTGTACGAGCAGTACTTC.

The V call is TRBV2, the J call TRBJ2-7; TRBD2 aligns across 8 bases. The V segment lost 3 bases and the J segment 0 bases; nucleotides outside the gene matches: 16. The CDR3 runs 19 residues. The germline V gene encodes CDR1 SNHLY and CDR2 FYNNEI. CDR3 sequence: CASSDFPYRGGPPSYEQYF. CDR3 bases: TGTGCCAGCAGTGATTTCCCTTATCGGGGGGGCCCACCCTCCTACGAGCAGTACTTC.

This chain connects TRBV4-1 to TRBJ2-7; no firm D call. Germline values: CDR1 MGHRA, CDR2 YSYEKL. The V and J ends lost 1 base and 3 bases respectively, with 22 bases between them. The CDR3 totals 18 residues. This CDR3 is CASSQATSTRGTVYEQYF. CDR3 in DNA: TGCGCCAGCAGCCAAGCTACCTCTACAAGAGGAACGGTCTACGAGCAGTACTTC.

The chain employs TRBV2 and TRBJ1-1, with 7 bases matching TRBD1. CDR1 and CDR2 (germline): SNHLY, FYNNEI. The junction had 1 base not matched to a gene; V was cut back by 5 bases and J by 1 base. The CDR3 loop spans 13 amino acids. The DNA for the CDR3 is TGTGCCAGCAGTTGGACAGGGAACACTGAAGCTTTCTTT. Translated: CASSWTGNTEAFF.

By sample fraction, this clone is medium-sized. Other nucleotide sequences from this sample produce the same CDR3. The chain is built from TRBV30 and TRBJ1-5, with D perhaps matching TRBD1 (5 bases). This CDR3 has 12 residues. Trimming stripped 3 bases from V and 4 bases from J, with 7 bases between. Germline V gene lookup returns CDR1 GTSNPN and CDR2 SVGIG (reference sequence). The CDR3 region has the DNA TGTGCCTGGAGGTCAGGGAATCAGCCCCAGCATTTT. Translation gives CAWRSGNQPQHF.

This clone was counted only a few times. The CDR3 here is CASEDSNQPQHF. DNA for the CDR3: TGTGCCAGCGAGGATAGCAATCAGCCCCAGCATTTT. The chain links TRBV19 to TRBJ1-5; D is ambiguous. The CDR3 consists of 12 residues. CDR1 is LNHDA, CDR2 SQIVND, per germline (reference sequence). V lost 9 bases and J 0 bases, leaving 6 bases between the germline ends.

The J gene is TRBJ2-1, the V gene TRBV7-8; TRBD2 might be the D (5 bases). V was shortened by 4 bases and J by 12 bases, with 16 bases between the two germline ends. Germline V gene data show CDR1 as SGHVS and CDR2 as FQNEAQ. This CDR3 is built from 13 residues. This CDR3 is CASSSYMGATQFF. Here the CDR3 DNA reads TGTGCCAGCAGCTCTTATATGGGAGCCACGCAGTTCTTC.

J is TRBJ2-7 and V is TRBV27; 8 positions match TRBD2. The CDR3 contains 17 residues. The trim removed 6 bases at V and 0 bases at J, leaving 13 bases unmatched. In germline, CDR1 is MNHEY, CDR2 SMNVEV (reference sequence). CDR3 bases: TGTGCCAGCAGGCCCCGGGGGGGTAGCGGGACCTCCTACGAGCAGTACTTC. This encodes CASRPRGGSGTSYEQYF.

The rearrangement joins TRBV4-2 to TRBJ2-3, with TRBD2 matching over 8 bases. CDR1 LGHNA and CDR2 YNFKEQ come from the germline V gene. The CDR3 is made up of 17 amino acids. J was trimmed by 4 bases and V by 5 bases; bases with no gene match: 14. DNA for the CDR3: TGTGCCAGCAGCAAGCCCTTAGCGGGACTAGGGGCAGATACGCAGTATTTT. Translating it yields CASSKPLAGLGADTQYF.

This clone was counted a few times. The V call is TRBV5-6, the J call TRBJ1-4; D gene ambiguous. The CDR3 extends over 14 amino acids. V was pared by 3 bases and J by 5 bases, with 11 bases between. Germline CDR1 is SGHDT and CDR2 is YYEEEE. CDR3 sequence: CASSSPQNNEKLFF. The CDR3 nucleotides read TGTGCCAGCAGCTCACCGCAGAACAATGAAAAACTGTTTTTT.

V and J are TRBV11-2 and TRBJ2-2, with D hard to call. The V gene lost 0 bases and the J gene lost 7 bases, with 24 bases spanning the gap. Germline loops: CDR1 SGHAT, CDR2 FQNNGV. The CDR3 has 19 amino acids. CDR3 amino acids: CASSLDRAQPVLNGGELFF. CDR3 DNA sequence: TGTGCCAGCAGCTTAGACAGAGCACAGCCGGTCCTCAACGGCGGGGAGCTGTTTTTT.

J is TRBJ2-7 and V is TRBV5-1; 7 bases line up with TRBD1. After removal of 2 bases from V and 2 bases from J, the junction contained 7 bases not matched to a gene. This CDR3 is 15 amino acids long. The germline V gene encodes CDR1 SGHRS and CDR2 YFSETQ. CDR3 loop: CASSLGTESTYEQYF. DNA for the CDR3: TGCGCCAGCAGCTTAGGGACAGAATCCACCTACGAGCAGTACTTC.

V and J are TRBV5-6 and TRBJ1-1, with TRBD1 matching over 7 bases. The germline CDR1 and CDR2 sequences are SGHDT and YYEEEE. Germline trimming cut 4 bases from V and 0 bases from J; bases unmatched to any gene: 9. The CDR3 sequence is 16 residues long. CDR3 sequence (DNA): TGTGCCAGCAGCCCTTACCTGACAGGGTTGAACACTGAAGCTTTCTTT. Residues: CASSPYLTGLNTEAFF.